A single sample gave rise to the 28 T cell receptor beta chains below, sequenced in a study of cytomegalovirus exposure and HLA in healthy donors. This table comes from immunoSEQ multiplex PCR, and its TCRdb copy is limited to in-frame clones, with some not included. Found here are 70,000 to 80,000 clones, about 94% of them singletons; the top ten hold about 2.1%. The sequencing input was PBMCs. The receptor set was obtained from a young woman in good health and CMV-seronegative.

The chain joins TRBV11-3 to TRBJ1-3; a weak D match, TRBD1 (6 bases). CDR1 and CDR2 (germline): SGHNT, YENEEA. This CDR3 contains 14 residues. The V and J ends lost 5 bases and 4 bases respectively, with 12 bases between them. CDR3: CASSEQGAGNTIYF. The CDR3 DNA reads TGTGCCAGCAGCGAACAGGGCGCGGGAAACACCATATATTTT.

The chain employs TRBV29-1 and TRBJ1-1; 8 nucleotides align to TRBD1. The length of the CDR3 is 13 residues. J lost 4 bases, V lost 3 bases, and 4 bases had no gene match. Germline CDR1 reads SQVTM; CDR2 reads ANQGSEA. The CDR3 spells CSVDETGGTEAFF. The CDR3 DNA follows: TGCAGCGTTGACGAAACAGGGGGCACTGAAGCTTTCTTT.

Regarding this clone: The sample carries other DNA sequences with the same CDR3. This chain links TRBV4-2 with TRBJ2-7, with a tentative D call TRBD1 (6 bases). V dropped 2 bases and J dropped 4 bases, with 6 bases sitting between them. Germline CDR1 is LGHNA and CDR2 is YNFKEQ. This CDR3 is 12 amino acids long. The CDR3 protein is CASSQTGYEQYF. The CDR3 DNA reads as TGTGCCAGCAGCCAAACAGGGTACGAGCAGTACTTC.

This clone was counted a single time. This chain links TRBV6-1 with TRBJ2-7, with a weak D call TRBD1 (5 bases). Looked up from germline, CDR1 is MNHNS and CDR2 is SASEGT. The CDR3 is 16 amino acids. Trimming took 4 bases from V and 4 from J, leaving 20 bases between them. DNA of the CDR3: TGTGCCAGCAGTGCCCAACAGGAGTTCCTGGAGTACGAGCAGTACTTC. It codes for CASSAQQEFLEYEQYF.

The CDR3 sequence: CASSFGTAYSNQPQHF. The CDR3, as DNA: TGTGCCAGCAGCTTCGGGACAGCATATAGCAATCAGCCCCAGCATTTT. The chain joins TRBV11-2 to TRBJ1-5; 7 bases align to TRBD1. Losses at the gene ends were 3 bases for V and 0 bases for J; bases not matched to a gene: 5. The germline CDR1 and CDR2 sequences are SGHAT and FQNNGV. This CDR3 comprises 16 residues.

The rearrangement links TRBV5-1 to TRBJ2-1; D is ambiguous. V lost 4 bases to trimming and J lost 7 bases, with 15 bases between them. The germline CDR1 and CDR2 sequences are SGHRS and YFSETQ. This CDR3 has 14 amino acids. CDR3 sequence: CASSAVGAENEQFF. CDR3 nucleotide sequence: TGCGCCAGCAGCGCTGTGGGCGCCGAGAATGAGCAGTTCTTC. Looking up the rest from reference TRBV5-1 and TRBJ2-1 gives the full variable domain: KAGVTQTPRYLIKTRGQQVTLSCSPISGHRSVSWYQQTPGQGLQFLFEYFSETQRNKGNFPGRFSGRQFSNSRSEMNVSTLELGDSALYLCASSAVGAENEQFFGPGTRLTVL.

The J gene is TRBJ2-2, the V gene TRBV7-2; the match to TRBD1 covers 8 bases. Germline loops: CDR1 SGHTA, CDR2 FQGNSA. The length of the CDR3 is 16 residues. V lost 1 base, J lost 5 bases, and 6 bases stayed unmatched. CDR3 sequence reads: CASSLEGTGGTGELFF. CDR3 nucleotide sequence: TGTGCCAGCAGCTTAGAAGGGACAGGTGGGACCGGGGAGCTGTTTTTT.

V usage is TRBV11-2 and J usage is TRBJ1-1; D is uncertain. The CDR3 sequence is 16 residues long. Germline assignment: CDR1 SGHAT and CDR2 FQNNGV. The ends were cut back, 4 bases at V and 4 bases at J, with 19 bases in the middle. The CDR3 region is CASSWPGFGPSTEAFF. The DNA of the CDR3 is TGTGCCAGCAGCTGGCCGGGGTTTGGTCCGAGCACTGAAGCTTTCTTT.

DNA of the CDR3: TGTGCCAGCAGCTTAGCCCACCGGGACAGGGCTTTCTCTGGGGCCAACGTCCTGACTTTC. The encoded protein is CASSLAHRDRAFSGANVLTF. This sequence joins TRBV7-2 and TRBJ2-6; 9 bases line up with TRBD1. CDR3 length: 20 amino acids. Germline V CDR1 and CDR2: SGHTA, FQGNSA. V shed 0 bases and J 0 bases; nucleotides not matched to a gene: 9.

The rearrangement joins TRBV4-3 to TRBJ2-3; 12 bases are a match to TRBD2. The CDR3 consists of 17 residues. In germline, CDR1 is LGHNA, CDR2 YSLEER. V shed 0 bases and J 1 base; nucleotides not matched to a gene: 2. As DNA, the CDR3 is TGCGCCAGCAGCCAAGATAGACTAGCGGGGGGCACAGATACGCAGTATTTT. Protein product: CASSQDRLAGGTDTQYF.

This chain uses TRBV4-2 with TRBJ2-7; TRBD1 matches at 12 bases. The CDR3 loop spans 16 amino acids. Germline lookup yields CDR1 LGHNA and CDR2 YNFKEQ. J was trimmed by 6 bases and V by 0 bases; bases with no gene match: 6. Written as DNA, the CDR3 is TGTGCCAGCAGCCAAGATTCCGGGACAGGGGGCATCGAGCAGTACTTC. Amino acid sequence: CASSQDSGTGGIEQYF.

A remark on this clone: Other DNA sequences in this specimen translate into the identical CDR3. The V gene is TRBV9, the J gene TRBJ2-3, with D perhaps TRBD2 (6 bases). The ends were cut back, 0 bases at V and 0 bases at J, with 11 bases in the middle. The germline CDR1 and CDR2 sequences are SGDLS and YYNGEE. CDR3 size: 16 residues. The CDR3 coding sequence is TGTGCCAGCAGCGTAGGCTCTAGCGTTAGCACAGATACGCAGTATTTT. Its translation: CASSVGSSVSTDTQYF.

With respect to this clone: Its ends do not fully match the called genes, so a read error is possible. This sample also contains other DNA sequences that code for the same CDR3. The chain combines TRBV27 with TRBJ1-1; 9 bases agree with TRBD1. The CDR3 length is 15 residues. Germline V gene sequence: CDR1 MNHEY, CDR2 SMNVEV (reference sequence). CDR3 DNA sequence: TGTGCCAGCAGTTTATCGACAGGGGGGGGCACTGAAGCTTTCTTC. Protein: CASSLSTGGGTEAFF.

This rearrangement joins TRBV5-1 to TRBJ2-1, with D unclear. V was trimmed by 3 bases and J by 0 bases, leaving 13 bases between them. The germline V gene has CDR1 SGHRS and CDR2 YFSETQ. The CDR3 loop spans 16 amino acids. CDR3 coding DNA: TGCGCCAGCAGCTCACCCGACACCAGCTCCTACAATGAGCAGTTCTTC. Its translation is CASSSPDTSSYNEQFF.

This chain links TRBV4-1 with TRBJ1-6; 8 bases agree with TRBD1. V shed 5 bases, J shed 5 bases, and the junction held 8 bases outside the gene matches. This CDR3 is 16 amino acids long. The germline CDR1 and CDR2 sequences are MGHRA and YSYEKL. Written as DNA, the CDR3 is TGCGCCAGCAGCAAACCAGGGGGCGACCATAATTCACCCCTCCACTTT. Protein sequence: CASSKPGGDHNSPLHF.

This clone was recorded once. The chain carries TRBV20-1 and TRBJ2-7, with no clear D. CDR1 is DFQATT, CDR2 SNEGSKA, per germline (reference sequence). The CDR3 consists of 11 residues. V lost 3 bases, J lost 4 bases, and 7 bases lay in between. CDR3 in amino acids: CSASFQYEQYF. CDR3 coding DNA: TGCAGTGCTAGTTTTCAGTACGAGCAGTACTTC.

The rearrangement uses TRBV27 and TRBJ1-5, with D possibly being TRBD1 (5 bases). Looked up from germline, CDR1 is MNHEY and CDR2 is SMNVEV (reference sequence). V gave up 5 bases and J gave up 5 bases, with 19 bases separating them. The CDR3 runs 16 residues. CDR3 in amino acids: CASSNRRAAGDQPQHF. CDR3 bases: TGTGCCAGCAGTAACCGCAGGGCCGCGGGGGATCAGCCCCAGCATTTT.

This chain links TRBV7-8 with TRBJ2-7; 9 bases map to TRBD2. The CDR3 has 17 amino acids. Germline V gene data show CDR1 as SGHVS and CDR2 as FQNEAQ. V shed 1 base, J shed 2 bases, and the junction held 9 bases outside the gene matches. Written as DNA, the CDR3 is TGTGCCAGCAGCTTAGTAGGCGGGAGGGCCGCAGCCTACGAGCAGTACTTC. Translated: CASSLVGGRAAAYEQYF.

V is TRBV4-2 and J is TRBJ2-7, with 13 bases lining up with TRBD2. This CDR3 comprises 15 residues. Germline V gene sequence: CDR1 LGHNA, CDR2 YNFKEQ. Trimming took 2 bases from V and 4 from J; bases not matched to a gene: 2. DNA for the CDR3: TGTGCCAGCAGCCAACCGGGACTAGCGGGGTACGAGCAGTACTTC. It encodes CASSQPGLAGYEQYF.

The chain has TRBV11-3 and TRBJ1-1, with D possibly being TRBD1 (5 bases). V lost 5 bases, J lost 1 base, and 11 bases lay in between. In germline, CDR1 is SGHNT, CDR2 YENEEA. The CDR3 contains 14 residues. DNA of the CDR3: TGTGCCAGCAGCCCAAGACAGCCGAACACTGAAGCTTTCTTT. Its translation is CASSPRQPNTEAFF.

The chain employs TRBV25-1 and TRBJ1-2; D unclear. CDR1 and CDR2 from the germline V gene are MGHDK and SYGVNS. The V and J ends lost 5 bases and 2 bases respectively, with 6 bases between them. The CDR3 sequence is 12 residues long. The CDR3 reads CASSFLNYGYTF. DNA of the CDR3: TGTGCCAGCAGTTTTCTAAACTATGGCTACACCTTC.

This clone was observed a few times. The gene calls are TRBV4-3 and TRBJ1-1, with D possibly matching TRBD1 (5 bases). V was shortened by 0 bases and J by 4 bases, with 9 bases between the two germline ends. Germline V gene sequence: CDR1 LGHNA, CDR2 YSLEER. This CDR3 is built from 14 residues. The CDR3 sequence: CASSQDWGRTEAFF. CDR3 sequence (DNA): TGCGCCAGCAGCCAAGATTGGGGCCGCACTGAAGCTTTCTTT.

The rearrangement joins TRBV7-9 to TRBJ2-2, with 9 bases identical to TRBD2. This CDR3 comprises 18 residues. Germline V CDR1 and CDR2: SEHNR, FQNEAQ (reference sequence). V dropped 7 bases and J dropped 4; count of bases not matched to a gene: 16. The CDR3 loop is CASTPFLAGPRGTGELFF. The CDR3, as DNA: TGTGCCAGCACCCCCTTTCTAGCGGGGCCCCGGGGCACCGGGGAGCTGTTTTTT.

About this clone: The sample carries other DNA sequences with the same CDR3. The CDR3 sequence: CASSQPGLEETQYF. CDR3 nucleotide sequence: TGCGCCAGCAGCCAACCGGGACTGGAAGAGACCCAGTACTTC. The chain carries TRBV4-1 and TRBJ2-5; a possible D gene is TRBD2 (6 bases). The germline V gene encodes CDR1 MGHRA and CDR2 YSYEKL. The CDR3 is 14 residues long. V shed 2 bases and J shed 3 bases, with 10 bases lying between them.

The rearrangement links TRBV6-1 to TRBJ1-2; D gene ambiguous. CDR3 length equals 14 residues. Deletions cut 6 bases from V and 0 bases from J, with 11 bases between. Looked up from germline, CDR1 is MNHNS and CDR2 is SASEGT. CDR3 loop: CASSLTKTNYGYTF. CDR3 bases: TGTGCCAGCAGCCTTACAAAAACTAACTATGGCTACACCTTC.

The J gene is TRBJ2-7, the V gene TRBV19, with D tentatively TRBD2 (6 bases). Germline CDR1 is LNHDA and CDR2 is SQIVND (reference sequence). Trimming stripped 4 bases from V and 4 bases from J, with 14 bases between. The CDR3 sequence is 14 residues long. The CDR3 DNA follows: TGTGCCAGTAGTAGTAGCGGTTCCTGGTACGAGCAGTACTTC. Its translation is CASSSSGSWYEQYF.

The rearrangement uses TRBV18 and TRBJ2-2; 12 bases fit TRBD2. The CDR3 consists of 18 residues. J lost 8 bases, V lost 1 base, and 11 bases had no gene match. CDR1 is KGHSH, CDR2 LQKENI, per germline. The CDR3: CASSPLQLAGGSSGELFF. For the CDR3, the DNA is TGTGCCAGCTCACCACTTCAACTAGCGGGAGGAAGTAGTGGGGAGCTGTTTTTT.

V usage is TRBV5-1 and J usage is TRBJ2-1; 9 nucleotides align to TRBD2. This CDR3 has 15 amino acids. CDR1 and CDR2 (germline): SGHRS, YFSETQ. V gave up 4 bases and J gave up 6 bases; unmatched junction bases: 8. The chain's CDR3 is CASSLGGLAPNEQFF. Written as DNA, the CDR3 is TGCGCCAGCAGCCTGGGGGGACTAGCACCCAATGAGCAGTTCTTC.